This T cell receptor beta chain was documented in a study of T cells after yellow fever vaccination. Generation of TCR cDNA used 5'RACE template switching (which added a universal primer site and UMIs). TCRdb reprocessed the 5' RACE reads with MiXCR, giving one entry per CDR3 protein. The table has just under 600,000 distinct CDR3 sequences, roughly 13% seen once. Whole-study results and caveats: Primary-vaccination clones mostly resurfaced post-booster (roughly 97% CD4, about 87% CD8).

To note about this clonotype: Its target is not known.

Germline assignment: CDR1 LGHNA and CDR2 YSLEER. CDR3 size: 14 residues. Trimming at V came to 2 bases and at J to 11 bases, leaving 6 bases not matched to a gene. This sample comprised PBMCs, obtained on the day of the yellow fever booster vaccination. The J gene is TRBJ2-3, the V gene TRBV4-3; 11 nucleotides line up with TRBD2. The sequence derives from a man aged 25-40 years who received the YFV17D yellow fever vaccine. The CDR3 DNA reads as TGCGCCAGCAGCCAACCCGGGGGACTAGCGGTGCAGTATTTT. It codes for CASSQPGGLAVQYF.